A single sample is the source of the 6 T cell receptor beta chains below, sequenced in a study of cytomegalovirus exposure and HLA in healthy donors. A multiplex PCR was run with 60 Vbeta primers and 13 Jbeta primers. Sequencing used immunoSEQ multiplex PCR; TCRdb keeps in-frame clones, though not all of them. The table has about 150,000 clones, approximately 80% seen once. Sequencing was carried out using PBMCs. The receptors derive from a woman aged 40 to 55 in good health and CMV-seronegative.

This clone was found a few times. This chain's CDR3 is CASSLNGPKQYF. CDR3 coding DNA: TGTGCCAGCAGCTTGAATGGGCCCAAGCAGTACTTC. The chain uses TRBV5-6 and TRBJ2-7, with no clear D. CDR3 length equals 12 residues. Germline CDR1 reads SGHDT; CDR2 reads YYEEEE. The germline V and J ends were trimmed by 1 base and 8 bases, with 10 bases remaining between them. The whole variable domain, remainder taken from reference TRBV5-6 and TRBJ2-7, is DAGVTQSPTHLIKTRGQQVTLRCSPKSGHDTVSWYQQALGQGPQFIFQYYEEEERQRGNFPDRFSGHQFPNYSSELNVNALLLGDSALYLCASSLNGPKQYFGPGTRLTVT.

This clone was recorded only once. The chain couples TRBV2 to TRBJ2-2; possible D gene TRBD2, 5 bases. V gave up 7 bases and J gave up 4 bases, with 16 bases separating them. Germline loops: CDR1 SNHLY, CDR2 FYNNEI. CDR3 length: 15 amino acids. CDR3 sequence reads: CASTEVSSFTGELFF. Here the CDR3 DNA reads TGTGCCAGCACCGAGGTATCTAGCTTCACCGGGGAGCTGTTTTTT.

V usage is TRBV4-1 and J usage is TRBJ1-2, with unresolved D. The CDR3 has 15 amino acids. The germline V gene encodes CDR1 MGHRA and CDR2 YSYEKL. The V and J ends lost 3 bases and 1 base respectively, with 12 bases between them. The CDR3 protein is CASSHFGRLNYGYTF. Written as DNA, the CDR3 is TGCGCCAGCAGCCACTTCGGCAGACTTAACTATGGCTACACCTTC.

The chain combines TRBV19 with TRBJ2-1; maybe TRBD2 (6 bases). This CDR3 is built from 15 residues. Germline assignment: CDR1 LNHDA and CDR2 SQIVND (reference sequence). With 4 bases removed from V and 3 bases from J, the gap between germline ends came to 13 bases. CDR3 DNA: TGTGCCAGTAGTACATTGGGGACTGGCTACAATGAGCAGTTCTTC. It is translated as CASSTLGTGYNEQFF.

The chain has TRBV15 and TRBJ2-5, with 10 bases matching TRBD2. Germline-derived CDR1 and CDR2 are LNHNV and YYDKDF (reference sequence). The CDR3 length is 16 residues. V shed 1 base and J 3 bases; nucleotides not matched to a gene: 5. CDR3 bases: TGTGCCACCAGCAGAGGAAGCGGGGGGGGAAAAGAGACCCAGTACTTC. Protein product: CATSRGSGGGKETQYF.

This chain joins TRBV6-5 and TRBJ2-1; tentatively, D is TRBD2 (5 bases). This CDR3 has 13 amino acids. V lost 8 bases and J 3 bases, leaving 11 bases between the germline ends. CDR1 is MNHEY, CDR2 SVGAGI, per germline. The CDR3 sequence is CASSSSRYNEQFF. In DNA form, the CDR3 reads TGTGCCAGCTCTTCTAGCCGCTACAATGAGCAGTTCTTC.